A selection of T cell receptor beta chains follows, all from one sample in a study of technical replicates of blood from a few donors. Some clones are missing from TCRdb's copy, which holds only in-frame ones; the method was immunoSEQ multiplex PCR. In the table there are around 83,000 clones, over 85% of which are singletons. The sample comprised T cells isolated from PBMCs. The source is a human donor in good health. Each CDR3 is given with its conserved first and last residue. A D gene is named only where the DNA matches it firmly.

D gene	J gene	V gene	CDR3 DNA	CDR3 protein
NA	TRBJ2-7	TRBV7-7	TGTGCTAGCAGCCTCGATCTTGGCCTAGGCGAGCAGTACTTC	CASSLDLGLGEQYF
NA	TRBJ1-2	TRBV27	TGTGCCAGCAGTTTTACCCCAGGGTTTGGCTACACCTTC	CASSFTPGFGYTF
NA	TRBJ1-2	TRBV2	TGTGCCAGCAGTGAGAACCCTGAGAGCTACACCTTC	CASSENPESYTF
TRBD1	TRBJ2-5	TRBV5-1	TGCGCCAGCAGCCCCGGGACAGGGCACCAAGAGACCCAGTACTTC	CASSPGTGHQETQYF
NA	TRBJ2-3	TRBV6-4	TGTGCCAGCAGTCGAACGCGGGACTCCACCCGGAATACGCAGTATTTT	CASSRTRDSTRNTQYF
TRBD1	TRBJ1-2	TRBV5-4	TGTGCCAGCAGCCGCCAGGGGGCTGCGGGCCACACCTTC	CASSRQGAAGHTF
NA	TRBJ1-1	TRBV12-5	TGTGCTAGTGCCTTGGGGGGGCGGGGAACTGAAGCTTTCTTT	CASALGGRGTEAFF
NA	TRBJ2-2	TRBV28	TGTGCCAGCAGTTTATATCGTGCCGGGGAGCTGTTTTTT	CASSLYRAGELFF
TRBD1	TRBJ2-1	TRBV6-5	TGTGCCAGCAACCCGGGACAGGGGACTGAGCAGTTCTTC	CASNPGQGTEQFF
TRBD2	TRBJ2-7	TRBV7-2	TGTGCCAGCAGCTTGGGGCTAGCGGGAGTCGGCTCCTACGAGCAGTACTTC	CASSLGLAGVGSYEQYF
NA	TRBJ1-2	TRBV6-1	TGTGCCAGCAGTGCCCGGAGGAGAGCTAACTATGGCTACACCTTC	CASSARRRANYGYTF
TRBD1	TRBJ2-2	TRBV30	TGTGCCTGGAGTACCCAGGGGGCGCTTTTCACCGGGGAGCTGTTTTTT	CAWSTQGALFTGELFF
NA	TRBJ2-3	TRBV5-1	TGCGCCAGCAGCTTAACTAGCACAGATACGCAGTATTTT	CASSLTSTDTQYF
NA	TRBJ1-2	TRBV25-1	TGTGCCAGCAGTCCCCTGGGAGCAGTTAACTATGGCTACACCTTC	CASSPLGAVNYGYTF
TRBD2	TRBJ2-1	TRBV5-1	TGCGCCAGCAGCGGGGACGTTGGGAGGGAAATTTACAATGAGCAGTTCTTC	CASSGDVGREIYNEQFF
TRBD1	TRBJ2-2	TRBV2	TGTGCCAGCAGTGAGGCAGGGGGCATCGGGGAGCTGTTTTTT	CASSEAGGIGELFF
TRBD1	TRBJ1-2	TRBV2	TGTGCCACAGGACAGGGCCCTTCAAACTATGGCTACACCTTC	CATGQGPSNYGYTF